The source of this T cell receptor beta chain is a study of OX40 agonist ivuxolimab in advanced cancers. Study observations and caveats: A proportion of nonresponders additionally exhibited low normalized T-cell clonal expansion. Clonal expansion among partial responders at 0.1-3.0 mg/kg ranked near the lowest. CD4+ and CD8+ blood T cells expanded clonally by week 6 at 0.1 to 3.0 mg/kg.

Note on this clone: What it binds is not known.

The CDR3 runs to 12 residues. The assay was immunoSEQ multiplex PCR, and TCRdb's table has in-frame clones only and misses some. The sample holds 30,000 to 45,000 clones, 80% to 90% seen once. With baseline, cycle 4 day 1, and cycle 7 day 1 as timepoints, blood was sampled. The chain combines TRBV12-2 with TRBJ2-7; the listed D gene, TRBD1, was not tested against the DNA. TRBV12-2 is an annotated pseudogene. The sequence was obtained from an adult with an advanced solid tumor such as melanoma, head and neck, liver or kidney cancer. Sample: CD4+ or CD8+ T cells sorted from blood, taken in a trial of the OX40 agonist ivuxolimab. The CDR3 protein is CASRTHRDEQYF. In DNA, the CDR3 is TGTGCAAGTCGCACCCACAGAGACGAGCAGTACTTC.